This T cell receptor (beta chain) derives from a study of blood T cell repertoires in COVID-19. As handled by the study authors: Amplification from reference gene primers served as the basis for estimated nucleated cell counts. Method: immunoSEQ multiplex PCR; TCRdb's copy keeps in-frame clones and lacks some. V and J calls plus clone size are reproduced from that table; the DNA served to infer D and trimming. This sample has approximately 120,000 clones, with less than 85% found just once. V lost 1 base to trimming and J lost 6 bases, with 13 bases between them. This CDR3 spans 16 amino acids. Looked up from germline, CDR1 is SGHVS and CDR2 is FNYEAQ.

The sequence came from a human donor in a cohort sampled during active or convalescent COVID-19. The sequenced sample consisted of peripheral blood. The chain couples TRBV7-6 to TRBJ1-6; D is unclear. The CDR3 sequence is CASSLESTAANSPLHF. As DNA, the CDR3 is TGTGCCAGCAGCTTAGAATCAACAGCAGCTAATTCACCCCTCCACTTT.